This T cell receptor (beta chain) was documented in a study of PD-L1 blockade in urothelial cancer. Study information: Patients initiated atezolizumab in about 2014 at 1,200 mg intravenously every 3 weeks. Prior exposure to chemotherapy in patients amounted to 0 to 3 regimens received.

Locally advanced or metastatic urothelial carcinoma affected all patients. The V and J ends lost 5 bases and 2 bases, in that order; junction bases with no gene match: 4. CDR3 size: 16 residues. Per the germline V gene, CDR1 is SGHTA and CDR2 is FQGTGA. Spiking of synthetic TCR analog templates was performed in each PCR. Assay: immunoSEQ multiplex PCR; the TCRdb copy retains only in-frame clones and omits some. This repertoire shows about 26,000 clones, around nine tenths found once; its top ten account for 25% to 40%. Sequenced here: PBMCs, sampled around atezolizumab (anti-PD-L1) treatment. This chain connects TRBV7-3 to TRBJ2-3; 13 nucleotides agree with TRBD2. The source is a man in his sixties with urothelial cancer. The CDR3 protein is CASSQGLAGVTDTQYF. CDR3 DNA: TGTGCCAGCAGCCAAGGACTAGCGGGGGTCACAGATACGCAGTATTTT.